This T cell receptor beta chain appears in the sequencing data of a study of blood T cell repertoires in COVID-19. Study-level background: Samples representing acute and convalescent COVID-19 were sourced from the United States, Italy and Spain. Sample material is recorded as cDNA or gDNA derived from T cells, B-cell-depleted T cells, or PBMCs.

Authors' analysis steps: Counts of nucleated cells, estimated from reference gene primer amplification, were obtained. Some clones are missing from TCRdb's copy, which holds only in-frame ones; the method was immunoSEQ multiplex PCR. V and J calls and clone size come straight from that table; D and trimming were deduced from the DNA. In the table there are about 200,000 clones, 86% of which are singletons. The CDR3 runs to 16 residues. Germline CDR1 and CDR2: SNHLY and FYNNEI. V lost 7 bases to trimming and J lost 6 bases; unmatched junction nucleotides: 14. This TCR was recovered from a woman between 65 and 79 years old with acute or convalescent COVID-19. The V and J genes are TRBV2 and TRBJ2-3, with TRBD2 matching over 9 bases. Material for sequencing was peripheral blood. The CDR3 region has the DNA TGTGCCAGCACCGTACTAGGAAGCGGGGGGCAGGATACGCAGTATTTT. Its translation is CASTVLGSGGQDTQYF. Drawing the rest from reference TRBV2 and TRBJ2-3, the complete variable domain is EPEVTQTPSHQVTQMGQEVILRCVPISNHLYFYWYRQILGQKVEFLVSFYNNEISEKSEIFDDQFSVERPDGSNFTLKIRSTKLEDSAMYFCASTVLGSGGQDTQYFGPGTRLTVL.